The T cell receptor (beta chain) under discussion was sequenced for a study of beta chain features in type 1 diabetes. The V and J ends lost 6 bases and 5 bases respectively, with 13 bases between them. This CDR3 has 13 amino acids. Per the germline V gene, CDR1 is MDHEN and CDR2 is SYDVKM. Reverse transcription of all isolated RNA meant that expressed TCRB transcripts were sequenced. TCRdb's copy holds only in-frame clones and misses some; the assay was immunoSEQ multiplex PCR. In the table there are 900,000 or so clones, about a sixth of which are singletons. The chain carries TRBV28 and TRBJ2-5; D gene ambiguous. This TCR was recovered from a woman between 18 and 29 years old in good health. Sequences were obtained from naive CD4+ T cells from blood. CDR3 in amino acids: CASRTDLRETQYF. The CDR3 DNA reads TGTGCCAGCAGGACGGACCTAAGGGAGACCCAGTACTTC.